One sample yielded the 7 T cell receptor beta chains listed below, sequenced in a study of CD8+CD57+ T cells in acquired aplastic anemia. Patients chosen for sequencing had shown CD8+CD57+ cell expansion by flow cytometry. The template used for profiling TCR beta VDJ and CDR3 was genomic DNA. MiXCR was run by TCRdb on the reads, yielding one entry per CDR3 protein. The sample includes 270,000 or so distinct CDR3 sequences, approximately 86% of them seen just once. Sequenced input: sorted CD4+, CD8+, or CD8+CD57+ T cells (not recorded which) from PBMCs. These receptors came from a human donor with aplastic anemia.

This clonotype appeared a few times. CDR3 in amino acids: CASSLDLTARVKYF. The CDR3 DNA follows: TGTGCCAGCAGCTTAGATCTGACAGCCCGGGTCAAGTATTTT. The chain joins TRBV11-3 to TRBJ2-3, with D tentatively TRBD1 (5 bases). Germline CDR1 SGHNT, CDR2 YENEEA. Trimming pared 0 bases from V and 13 bases from J, leaving 17 bases between. This CDR3 has 14 amino acids.

The V call is TRBV29-1, the J call TRBJ1-1; no firm D call. The CDR3 contains 9 residues. V was clipped by 6 bases and J by 11 bases, with 10 bases between them. CDR1 is SQVTM and CDR2 is ANQGSEA in the germline V gene. CDR3 residues: CSVSGGAFF. CDR3 coding DNA: TGCAGCGTATCTGGCGGTGCTTTCTTT.

About this clonotype: The junction departs from germline at one end; a sequencing error may be responsible. The genes are TRBV7-2 and TRBJ2-3; TRBD1 or TRBD2 may be the D gene (6 bases each). CDR1 and CDR2 from the germline V gene are SGHTA and FQGNSA. The CDR3 is 14 amino acids. The CDR3 is CASSLARGTKTTQF. DNA for the CDR3: TGTGCCAGCAGCTTAGCCCGCGGGACAAAAACGACCCAGTTT. The whole variable domain, filled in from reference TRBV7-2 and TRBJ2-3, reads GAGVSQSPSNKVTEKGKDVELRCDPISGHTALYWYRQSLGQGLEFLIYFQGNSAPDKSGLPSDRFSAERTGGSVSTLTIQRTQQEDSAVYLCASSLARGTKTTQFGPGTRLTVL.

The chain has TRBV9 and TRBJ1-6, with D possibly TRBD1 on 5 matching bases. The CDR3 runs to 16 residues. The germline V gene has CDR1 SGDLS and CDR2 YYNGEE. V was pared by 4 bases and J by 14 bases, with 25 bases between. CDR3 sequence: CASSLGEGVDNATLHF. The DNA of the CDR3 is TGTGCCAGCAGCTTGGGGGAGGGCGTCGATAATGCAACCCTCCACTTT.

This clonotype has more than one count but fewer than ten. This likely comes from a read error, as the CDR3 has no conserved phenylalanine or tryptophan at its end. The limits of the CDR3 on the DNA are not certain, so only TCRdb's listed CDR3 is given. This sequence joins TRBV7-9 and TRBJ2-3; whether TRBD2, the table's D call, matches the DNA was not checked. Ends included, the CDR3 has 13 residues. Germline V gene lookup returns CDR1 SEHNR and CDR2 FQNEAQ (reference sequence). CDR3 amino acids: CASSSAGTWGENQ.

Comment on this clonotype: It is unclear where the CDR3 begins or ends on the DNA, so no DNA is shown, and the CDR3 is as TCRdb lists it. The V and J genes are TRBV9 and TRBJ2-3. Germline-derived CDR1 and CDR2 are SGDLS and YYNGEE. The CDR3 numbers 14 amino acids, ends counted. The CDR3 reads CASSVRWGTQYFYF.

The gene calls are TRBV7-2 and TRBJ2-3; the match to TRBD2 covers 8 bases. Germline trimming cut 7 bases from V and 15 bases from J; bases unmatched to any gene: 18. The CDR3 totals 14 residues. CDR1 and CDR2 (germline): SGHTA, FQGNSA. The CDR3 loop reads CASIPAGGANDQYF. The CDR3 coding sequence is TGTGCCAGCATACCGGCGGGAGGTGCGAATGACCAATATTTT.